A single sample gave rise to the 25 T cell receptor beta chains below, sequenced in a study of cytomegalovirus exposure and HLA in healthy donors. Amplification used 60 Vbeta primers and 13 Jbeta primers. Assay: immunoSEQ multiplex PCR; the TCRdb copy retains only in-frame clones and omits some. The repertoire has approximately 140,000 clones, about 80% of them found once; the top ten carry approximately 1.9%. The material sequenced was PBMCs. The receptors derive from a woman in her forties in good health and CMV-seronegative.

The chain couples TRBV6-6 to TRBJ2-2, with 7 bases aligning to TRBD1. Germline assignment: CDR1 MNHNY and CDR2 SVGAGI (reference sequence). The V segment lost 6 bases and the J segment 4 bases; nucleotides outside the gene matches: 8. This CDR3 has 15 amino acids. The CDR3 DNA sequence: TGTGCCAGCAGAGGGACAGAGAGGGCCACCGGGGAGCTGTTTTTT. Translating it yields CASRGTERATGELFF.

V is TRBV7-9 and J is TRBJ2-7; D might be TRBD2 (5 bases). There are 12 residues in the CDR3. V lost 8 bases and J lost 0, with 8 bases in between. CDR1 is SEHNR, CDR2 FQNEAQ, per germline (reference sequence). This chain's CDR3 is CASGLSSYEQYF. DNA for the CDR3: TGTGCCAGCGGACTGAGCTCCTACGAGCAGTACTTC.

The gene calls are TRBV16 and TRBJ2-1; 9 nucleotides line up with TRBD1. V dropped 0 bases and J dropped 8; count of bases not matched to a gene: 5. This CDR3 has 15 amino acids. The V gene's germline CDR1 is KGHSY and CDR2 FQNENV. CDR3 nucleotides: TGTGCCAGCAGCCAATCGGGACAGGGACATGATGAGCAGTTCTTC. This sequence encodes CASSQSGQGHDEQFF.

Worth noting for this clone: One junction end disagrees with the germline gene, perhaps due to a read error. J is TRBJ1-2 and V is TRBV18, with TRBD1 matching 7 bases. The CDR3 covers 15 residues. Germline V gene sequence: CDR1 KGHSH, CDR2 LQKENI. CDR3 region: CARPTLLTGTVRFSF. CDR3 DNA: TGTGCCAGACCCACCCTTTTAACCGGGACAGTGAGGTTTTCGTTC.

V usage is TRBV7-9 and J usage is TRBJ1-3, with a possible D match to TRBD1 (6 bases). V was clipped by 4 bases and J by 0 bases, with 10 bases between them. The CDR3 has 15 amino acids. Germline-derived CDR1 and CDR2 are SEHNR and FQNEAQ (reference sequence). DNA of the CDR3: TGTGCCAGCAGCTCCCGGACAGTCTCTGGAAACACCATATATTTT. As protein: CASSSRTVSGNTIYF.

In regard to this clone: The junction does not match germline at one end; this may be a read error. The V call is TRBV7-2, the J call TRBJ1-5; D gene ambiguous. The germline CDR1 and CDR2 sequences are SGHTA and FQGNSA. The CDR3 length is 14 residues. In DNA, the CDR3 is TGTGCCAGCAGTCCCAACTTTGGTTATCAACCCCAGCATTTT. The encoded protein is CASSPNFGYQPQHF.

CDR3 nucleotides: TGTGCCAGCAGCCTCCTCGGGACAGGGGTCTCGAACACTGAAGCTTTCTTT. Encoded protein: CASSLLGTGVSNTEAFF. The V gene is TRBV5-6, the J gene TRBJ1-1; 10 bases match TRBD1. V lost 4 bases to trimming and J lost 1 base; unmatched junction nucleotides: 10. Germline V lookup: CDR1 SGHDT, CDR2 YYEEEE. The CDR3 is 17 amino acids.

The chain carries TRBV5-1 and TRBJ1-2; the match to TRBD1 covers 9 bases. The CDR3 sequence is 15 residues long. Germline lookup yields CDR1 SGHRS and CDR2 YFSETQ. V lost 4 bases to trimming and J lost 7 bases; unmatched junction nucleotides: 11. CDR3 in amino acids: CASSEQGALSSGYTF. Written as DNA, the CDR3 is TGCGCCAGCAGCGAACAGGGGGCCCTAAGTTCTGGCTACACCTTC.

The chain recombines TRBV9 with TRBJ2-1; D not resolved. The CDR3 has 14 amino acids. V gave up 3 bases and J gave up 5 bases, with 12 bases separating them. The germline V gene encodes CDR1 SGDLS and CDR2 YYNGEE. The CDR3 protein is CASSALVYNNEQFF. CDR3 DNA: TGTGCCAGCAGCGCCCTGGTGTACAACAATGAGCAGTTCTTC.

This clone was counted only a few times. CDR3 sequence reads: CAISEGQLNTEAFF. CDR3 nucleotides: TGTGCCATCAGCGAAGGACAGTTGAACACTGAAGCTTTCTTT. The chain recombines TRBV10-3 with TRBJ1-1, with D possibly TRBD1 on 6 matching bases. Trimming stripped 6 bases from V and 0 bases from J, with 11 bases between. This CDR3 comprises 14 residues. Germline V gives CDR1 ENHRY, CDR2 SYGVKD.

The chain combines TRBV6-5 with TRBJ2-2, with D possibly being TRBD2 (5 bases). This CDR3 is 15 amino acids long. V lost 2 bases and J 2 bases, leaving 9 bases between the germline ends. CDR1 and CDR2 (germline): MNHEY, SVGAGI. The CDR3 sequence: CASSYRTENTGELFF. The CDR3 DNA reads TGTGCCAGCAGTTACCGGACTGAAAACACCGGGGAGCTGTTTTTT.

The chain joins TRBV14 to TRBJ1-4; D remains ambiguous. V lost 4 bases, J lost 1 base, and 19 bases lay in between. The germline gives CDR1 SGHDN, CDR2 FVKESK. The CDR3 spans 18 residues. The CDR3 nucleotides are TGTGCCAGCAGCCGAGCCCACTTTGGGCCCCGAACTAATGAAAAACTGTTTTTT. It encodes CASSRAHFGPRTNEKLFF.

Here the CDR3 reads CASSLLGTGTTYEQYF. CDR3 coding DNA: TGTGCCAGCAGTCTCCTGGGGACAGGGACCACCTACGAGCAGTACTTC. This chain joins TRBV28 and TRBJ2-7; the match to TRBD1 covers 9 bases. The CDR3 is 16 residues long. V was clipped by 5 bases and J by 2 bases; unmatched bases: 10. Per the germline V gene, CDR1 is MDHEN and CDR2 is SYDVKM.

The rearrangement links TRBV11-3 to TRBJ2-1, with a weak D call TRBD2 (6 bases). Germline V CDR1 and CDR2: SGHNT, YENEEA. This CDR3 is built from 15 residues. The V gene lost 2 bases and the J gene lost 8 bases, with 16 bases spanning the gap. The CDR3: CASSLRRGGWDEQFF. The DNA of the CDR3 is TGTGCCAGCAGCTTACGGCGGGGAGGCTGGGATGAGCAGTTCTTC. Full variable domain (outside the CDR3, taken from reference TRBV11-3 and TRBJ2-1): EAGVVQSPRYKIIEKKQPVAFWCNPISGHNTLYWYLQNLGQGPELLIRYENEEAVDDSQLPKDRFSAERLKGVDSTLKIQPAELGDSAVYLCASSLRRGGWDEQFFGPGTRLTVL.

This clone occurred once. J is TRBJ2-7 and V is TRBV7-3; TRBD2 is a possible D gene (6 bases). Trimming stripped 2 bases from V and 2 bases from J, with 13 bases between. Germline V CDR1 and CDR2: SGHTA, FQGTGA. This CDR3 comprises 15 residues. CDR3: CASSLEGGVTYEQYF. CDR3 sequence (DNA): TGTGCCAGCAGCTTAGAAGGCGGGGTGACCTACGAGCAGTACTTC.

The chain couples TRBV25-1 to TRBJ1-2; 8 bases fit TRBD1. Trimming removed 6 bases from V and 4 bases from J; junction bases left unmatched: 7. This CDR3 is 14 amino acids long. The V gene's germline CDR1 is MGHDK and CDR2 SYGVNS. The CDR3 sequence is CASRPRTGTYGYTF. The DNA of the CDR3 is TGTGCCAGCAGACCTCGGACAGGGACCTATGGCTACACCTTC.

The chain carries TRBV6-1 and TRBJ1-1; the D is unclear. The CDR3 is made up of 13 amino acids. The V end was cut by 2 bases, the J end by 0 bases, with 4 bases between. Germline V lookup: CDR1 MNHNS, CDR2 SASEGT. CDR3 loop: CASSEQLNTEAFF. The CDR3 coding sequence is TGTGCCAGCAGTGAACAGTTGAACACTGAAGCTTTCTTT.

The CDR3 loop reads CASSEGQGWQPQHF. CDR3 DNA sequence: TGTGCCAGCAGTGAGGGACAGGGGTGGCAGCCCCAGCATTTT. The V and J genes are TRBV2 and TRBJ1-5, with TRBD1 identical over 10 bases. The CDR3 length is 14 residues. Germline CDR1 SNHLY, CDR2 FYNNEI. Losses at the gene ends were 3 bases for V and 7 bases for J; bases not matched to a gene: 3.

The chain combines TRBV27 with TRBJ1-1, with TRBD1 as a possible D gene (5 bases). The CDR3 sequence is 13 residues long. Germline loops: CDR1 MNHEY, CDR2 SMNVEV (reference sequence). The V and J ends lost 3 bases and 5 bases respectively, with 10 bases between them. CDR3 protein: CASSFSGETEAFF. The DNA of the CDR3 is TGTGCCAGCAGTTTCTCGGGGGAAACTGAAGCTTTCTTT.

CDR3 residues: CASSYSSLSSYNEQFF. The CDR3 DNA sequence: TGTGCCAGCAGTTACTCAAGTCTGAGCTCCTACAATGAGCAGTTCTTC. The gene calls are TRBV6-5 and TRBJ2-1; no definite D call. V gave up 0 bases and J gave up 0 bases, with 9 bases separating them. The CDR3 has 16 residues. Germline V gene data show CDR1 as MNHEY and CDR2 as SVGAGI.

DNA of the CDR3: TGTGCCAGCCGACCGACAGGGAAGTCCTACAATGAGCAGTTCTTC. This encodes CASRPTGKSYNEQFF. The chain uses TRBV5-6 and TRBJ2-1, with TRBD1 matching over 7 bases. With V trimmed by 7 bases and J by 1 base, 8 bases remained unmatched. Germline values: CDR1 SGHDT, CDR2 YYEEEE. CDR3 length equals 15 residues.

The chain employs TRBV19 and TRBJ1-4; D gene ambiguous. The CDR3 runs to 14 residues. Germline V gene lookup returns CDR1 LNHDA and CDR2 SQIVND (reference sequence). Trimming removed 5 bases from V and 0 bases from J, with 7 bases in between. CDR3 amino acids: CASSAGSTNEKLFF. Here the CDR3 DNA reads TGTGCCAGTAGTGCAGGCTCAACTAATGAAAAACTGTTTTTT. Full variable domain (outside the CDR3, taken from reference TRBV19 and TRBJ1-4): DGGITQSPKYLFRKEGQNVTLSCEQNLNHDAMYWYRQDPGQGLRLIYYSQIVNDFQKGDIAEGYSVSREKKESFPLTVTSAQKNPTAFYLCASSAGSTNEKLFFGSGTQLSVL.

This chain links TRBV25-1 with TRBJ1-3; no clear D. Germline loops: CDR1 MGHDK, CDR2 SYGVNS. Trimming took off 3 bases at V and 1 base at J, with 10 bases between the two ends. CDR3 length: 15 residues. The CDR3 is CASSDQISSGNTIYF. CDR3 nucleotide sequence: TGTGCCAGCAGTGACCAGATTTCTTCTGGAAACACCATATATTTT.

The genes are TRBV7-6 and TRBJ2-1; 8 bases are a match to TRBD1. The CDR3 covers 14 residues. J gave up 5 bases and V 2 bases, and 2 bases lay outside the gene matches. The germline V gene has CDR1 SGHVS and CDR2 FNYEAQ. Here the CDR3 DNA reads TGTGCCAGCAGCTTACAGGGGGCGCACAATGAGCAGTTCTTC. Protein: CASSLQGAHNEQFF.

This clone was seen a single time. The chain couples TRBV4-2 to TRBJ2-3, with 14 positions matching TRBD2. CDR1 LGHNA and CDR2 YNFKEQ come from the germline V gene. The J segment lost 3 bases and the V segment lost 0 bases, leaving 5 bases of the junction unmatched. This CDR3 is built from 18 residues. The CDR3 here is CASSQDPGTSGRTDTQYF. As DNA, the CDR3 is TGTGCCAGCAGCCAAGACCCCGGGACTAGCGGGAGAACAGATACGCAGTATTTT.